The source of this TCR beta chain is a study of T cell changes during pregnancy in multiple sclerosis (dated by TCRdb to between 2019 and 2020). With regard to the full study: The study looked at changes in the T cell repertoire across pregnancy in women with multiple sclerosis.

Libraries were prepared through the immunoSEQ multiplex PCR assay. This immuneACCESS table, as held by TCRdb, lists in-frame sequences with V and J called but not all clones. Of the missing ones, under half trace to an unresolved V gene in checked studies; the others have no known cause. Present in this sample are some 53,000 clones, 85% to 95% of which were seen just once. The biggest ten clones account for approximately 0.25% of the sample. V ends up 5 bases short and J 3 bases short, with an unmatched junction base count of 0. The CDR1 and CDR2 encoded by the germline V gene are SGHDT and YYEEEE. The CDR3 sequence holds 13 residues, the cysteine and phenylalanine included. Of all the DNA, just the CDR3 is kept, 39 bases in frame from base 1. The table lists this clone with a count of one. What antigen it recognizes has not been identified. No base qualities exist here, and no much larger clone lies one base off it.

The sequences come from CD4+ T cells from peripheral blood mononuclear cells, collected in the third trimester of pregnancy. The sequence is built from TRBV5-6 and TRBJ2-1, with 9 bases in between that match TRBD1. The TCR sequence derives from a female donor with multiple sclerosis, enrolled in a pregnancy study. CDR3 region: CASRTGGYNEQFF. The DNA sequence is as follows: TGTGCCAGCAGGACAGGGGGCTACAATGAGCAGTTCTTC.